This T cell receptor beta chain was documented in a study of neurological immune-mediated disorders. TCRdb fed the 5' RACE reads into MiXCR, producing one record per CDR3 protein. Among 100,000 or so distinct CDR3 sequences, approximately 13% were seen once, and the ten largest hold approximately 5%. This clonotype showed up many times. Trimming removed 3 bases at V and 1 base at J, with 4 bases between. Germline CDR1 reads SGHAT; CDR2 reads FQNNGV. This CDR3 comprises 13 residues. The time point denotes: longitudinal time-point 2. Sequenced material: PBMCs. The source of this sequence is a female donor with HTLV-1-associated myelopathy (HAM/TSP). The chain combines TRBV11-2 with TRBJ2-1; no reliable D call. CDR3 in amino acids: CASSLASYNEQFF. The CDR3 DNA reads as TGTGCCAGCAGCTTGGCTTCCTACAATGAGCAGTTCTTC.